These 21 T cell receptor beta chains originate from one sample sequenced in a study of control samples from healthy donors and cancer patients. Repertoires were generated with immunoSEQ multiplex PCR, while TCRdb's copy carries only in-frame clones and drops some. Found here are fewer than 200,000 clones, about 94% of them singletons; the top ten hold 14%. The sequenced sample consisted of PBMCs. All receptors derive from a man aged 55 to 70 with colorectal cancer.

The rearrangement joins TRBV5-5 to TRBJ1-6, with D hard to call. CDR1 is SGHKS, CDR2 YYEKEE, per germline (reference sequence). CDR3 size: 15 residues. Trimming stripped 1 base from V and 6 bases from J, with 11 bases between. CDR3 sequence (DNA): TGTGCCAGCAGCTTGATGGGAGTAGGTAATTCACCCCTCCACTTT. This gives the protein CASSLMGVGNSPLHF.

This clone has just a few counts. The chain is built from TRBV19 and TRBJ2-2, with 8 bases matching TRBD1. Germline CDR1 LNHDA, CDR2 SQIVND (reference sequence). This CDR3 is 13 amino acids long. Unmatched junction bases numbered 6, after V lost 11 bases and J lost 4 bases. The CDR3 DNA sequence: TGTGCCGGCTTAGACAGGGGCACCGGGGAGCTGTTTTTT. Translating it yields CAGLDRGTGELFF.

This rearrangement joins TRBV30 to TRBJ2-5; D is ambiguous. Germline lookup yields CDR1 GTSNPN and CDR2 SVGIG (reference sequence). The CDR3 extends over 13 amino acids. Trimming left V 3 bases short and J 2 bases short, with 10 bases between. Here the CDR3 DNA reads TGTGCCTGGAGCCCCAAGGGACAAGAGACCCAGTACTTC. Residues: CAWSPKGQETQYF.

The chain is built from TRBV7-2 and TRBJ2-4, with TRBD2 identical over 7 bases. J lost 1 base, V lost 3 bases, and 0 bases had no gene match. The germline V gene has CDR1 SGHTA and CDR2 FQGNSA. The CDR3 loop spans 14 amino acids. CDR3: CASSFGGAKNIQYF. In DNA form, the CDR3 reads TGTGCCAGCAGCTTCGGGGGGGCCAAAAACATTCAGTACTTC.

The chain couples TRBV29-1 to TRBJ2-3, with 8 nucleotides matching TRBD2. The V gene's germline CDR1 is SQVTM and CDR2 ANQGSEA. This CDR3 has 15 residues. V trimming: 1 base; J trimming: 6 bases; junction bases outside the gene matches: 9. DNA for the CDR3: TGCAGCGTTGAAGGGGCGGGGGGTCACCTGGATACGCAGTATTTT. Residues: CSVEGAGGHLDTQYF.

This clone has a single count. V gene TRBV6-6 combines with J gene TRBJ1-2; maybe TRBD1 (6 bases). This CDR3 is built from 15 residues. Deletions cut 2 bases from V and 6 bases from J, with 16 bases between. Germline CDR1 and CDR2: MNHNY and SVGAGI (reference sequence). CDR3 protein: CASSYRGGGLDGYTF. CDR3 nucleotide sequence: TGTGCCAGCAGTTACCGGGGTGGGGGGCTCGATGGCTACACCTTC.

This clone was recorded once. V is TRBV6-2 or TRBV6-3 and J is TRBJ2-1, with 7 bases identical to TRBD1. After removal of 2 bases from V and 10 bases from J, the junction contained 2 bases not matched to a gene. The CDR3 totals 12 residues. In germline, CDR1 is MNHEY, CDR2 SVGEGT. CDR3 in DNA: TGTGCCAGCAGTTACGGCAGGGGGGAGCAGTTCTTC. It specifies CASSYGRGEQFF.

The V gene is TRBV6-5, the J gene TRBJ1-1; D gene uncertain. The length of the CDR3 is 15 residues. V lost 0 bases and J lost 0, with 8 bases in between. Germline CDR1 is MNHEY and CDR2 is SVGAGI. The CDR3 nucleotides read TGTGCCAGCAGTTACTCGAGGCGAATGAACACTGAAGCTTTCTTT. Translating it yields CASSYSRRMNTEAFF.

The V and J genes are TRBV7-9 and TRBJ1-2; 9 positions agree with TRBD1. This CDR3 has 13 residues. Trimming removed 4 bases from V and 8 bases from J; junction bases left unmatched: 5. Per germline, CDR1 SEHNR and CDR2 FQNEAQ (reference sequence). DNA for the CDR3: TGTGCCAGCAGCTCCCGGACAGGGGCGGGCTACACCTTC. Its protein is CASSSRTGAGYTF. The entire variable domain, with the rest obtained from reference TRBV7-9 and TRBJ1-2, is as follows: DTGVSQNPRHKITKRGQNVTFRCDPISEHNRLYWYRQTLGQGPEFLTYFQNEAQLEKSRLLSDRFSAERPKGSFSTLEIQRTEQGDSAMYLCASSSRTGAGYTFGSGTRLTVV.

CDR3 coding DNA: TGTGCCAGCAGCCAAGATTTGGAGGGCTATGGCTACACCTTC. It translates to CASSQDLEGYGYTF. The rearrangement uses TRBV3-1 (or the pseudogene TRBV3-2) and TRBJ1-2; D is uncertain. V lost 0 bases and J lost 4, with 9 bases in between. This CDR3 has 14 residues. Germline V gene sequence: CDR1 LGHDT, CDR2 YNNKEL (reference sequence).

The genes are TRBV11-2 and TRBJ2-7; perhaps TRBD2 as D (5 bases). The CDR3 extends over 15 amino acids. Looked up from germline, CDR1 is SGHAT and CDR2 is FQNNGV. V was shortened by 7 bases and J by 0 bases, with 16 bases between the two germline ends. As DNA, the CDR3 is TGTGCCAGCACCTTCGACCCGGGGAGCTCCTACGAGCAGTACTTC. It specifies CASTFDPGSSYEQYF.

The CDR3 reads CASSPQGLGEQYF. The CDR3 DNA sequence: TGTGCCAGCAGTCCCCAGGGTTTGGGAGAGCAGTACTTC. The rearrangement links TRBV12-3 or TRBV12-4 to TRBJ2-7; D is perhaps TRBD1 (5 bases). The CDR3 totals 13 residues. V was trimmed by 5 bases and J by 7 bases, leaving 15 bases between them.

The rearrangement uses TRBV10-3 and TRBJ2-3; unclear D gene. The V gene's germline CDR1 is ENHRY and CDR2 SYGVKD. The CDR3 is 16 residues long. Deletions cut 10 bases from V and 0 bases from J, with 20 bases between. CDR3 residues: CATGFPITSSTDTQYF. Written as DNA, the CDR3 is TGTGCCACCGGGTTCCCAATTACGTCTAGCACAGATACGCAGTATTTT.

The chain uses TRBV6-4 and TRBJ1-5, with D unresolved. The CDR3 runs to 14 residues. V gave up 0 bases and J gave up 9 bases, with 12 bases separating them. The V gene's germline CDR1 is MRHNA and CDR2 SNTAGT. The CDR3 region has the DNA TGTGCCAGCAGTGACTCGGGTGGGAAGAGGCCCCAGCATTTT. This gives the protein CASSDSGGKRPQHF.

V gene TRBV5-1 combines with J gene TRBJ2-7; 8 bases are shared with TRBD1. The CDR3 runs to 14 residues. Losses at the gene ends were 4 bases for V and 2 bases for J; bases not matched to a gene: 5. Germline V gene lookup returns CDR1 SGHRS and CDR2 YFSETQ. The chain's CDR3 is CASSTGGPPYEQYF. In DNA form, the CDR3 reads TGCGCCAGCAGCACAGGGGGTCCCCCCTACGAGCAGTACTTC.

The V gene is TRBV12-3 or TRBV12-4, the J gene TRBJ1-1; 9 bases fit TRBD1. This CDR3 has 13 amino acids. Unmatched junction bases numbered 3, after V lost 6 bases and J lost 4 bases. CDR3 loop: CASSLQGATEAFF. CDR3 coding DNA: TGTGCCAGCAGCCTACAGGGGGCCACTGAAGCTTTCTTT.

DNA of the CDR3: TGTGCCAGCAGCTATTCCCCCACCTGGGAGCAGTTCTTC. Translation gives CASSYSPTWEQFF. The chain combines TRBV7-2 with TRBJ2-1, with unresolved D. Germline values: CDR1 SGHTA, CDR2 FQGNSA. V shed 4 bases and J shed 10 bases, with 14 bases lying between them. The CDR3 consists of 13 residues. Full variable domain (missing parts from reference TRBV7-2 and TRBJ2-1): GAGVSQSPSNKVTEKGKDVELRCDPISGHTALYWYRQSLGQGLEFLIYFQGNSAPDKSGLPSDRFSAERTGGSVSTLTIQRTQQEDSAVYLCASSYSPTWEQFFGPGTRLTVL.

Comments on this clone: Distinct nucleotide sequences in the sample also encode this CDR3. The chain employs TRBV4-1 and TRBJ2-5; 11 nucleotides agree with TRBD2. The CDR3 is 18 amino acids. Germline assignment: CDR1 MGHRA and CDR2 YSYEKL. The ends lost 3 bases at V and 3 bases at J; junction bases unmatched: 12. The CDR3: CASSQDPISLAGEETQYF. DNA of the CDR3: TGCGCCAGCAGCCAGGATCCCATCTCACTAGCGGGGGAAGAGACCCAGTACTTC.

The chain links TRBV5-5 to TRBJ1-5; D gene unclear. The germline gives CDR1 SGHKS, CDR2 YYEKEE (reference sequence). V lost 1 base to trimming and J lost 6 bases, with 8 bases between them. CDR3 size: 13 residues. CDR3 sequence: CASSLSSGQPQHF. DNA of the CDR3: TGTGCCAGCAGCTTGAGCTCTGGTCAGCCCCAGCATTTT.

V usage is TRBV7-9 and J usage is TRBJ1-4, with 9 bases identical to TRBD1. Per the germline V gene, CDR1 is SEHNR and CDR2 is FQNEAQ (reference sequence). This CDR3 spans 17 amino acids. Trimming cost V 4 bases and J 8 bases; bases outside gene matches: 14. CDR3 sequence: CASSSPPPGQGAEKLFF. In nucleotides, the CDR3 is TGTGCCAGCAGCTCCCCACCCCCGGGACAGGGTGCCGAAAAACTGTTTTTT.

The chain's CDR3 is CASSQRTGVTGELFF. The CDR3 bases are TGTGCCAGCAGCCAGAGGACAGGGGTCACCGGGGAGCTGTTTTTT. The V and J genes are TRBV3-1 (or the pseudogene TRBV3-2) and TRBJ2-2, with 9 bases matching TRBD1. Germline-derived CDR1 and CDR2 are LGHDT and YNNKEL (reference sequence). After removal of 3 bases from V and 4 bases from J, the junction contained 3 bases not matched to a gene. The CDR3 contains 15 residues.